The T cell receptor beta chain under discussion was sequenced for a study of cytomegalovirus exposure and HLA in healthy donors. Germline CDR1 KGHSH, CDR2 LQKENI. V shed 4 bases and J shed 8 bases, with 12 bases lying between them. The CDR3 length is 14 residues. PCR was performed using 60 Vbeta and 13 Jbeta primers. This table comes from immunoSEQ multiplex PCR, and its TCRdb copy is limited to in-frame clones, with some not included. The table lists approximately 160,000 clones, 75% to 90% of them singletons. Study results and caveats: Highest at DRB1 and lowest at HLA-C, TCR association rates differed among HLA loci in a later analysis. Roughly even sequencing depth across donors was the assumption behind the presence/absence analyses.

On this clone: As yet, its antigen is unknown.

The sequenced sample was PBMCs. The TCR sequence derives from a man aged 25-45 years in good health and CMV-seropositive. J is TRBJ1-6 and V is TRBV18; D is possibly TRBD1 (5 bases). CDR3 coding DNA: TGTGCCAGCTCACGGGAGGGGAAGGATTCACCCCTCCACTTT. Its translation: CASSREGKDSPLHF.